These 23 T cell receptor beta chains were sequenced from one sample in a study of T cell responses to AZD1222 COVID-19 vaccine. The data were produced by immunoSEQ multiplex PCR, yet TCRdb's version contains in-frame clones alone and is incomplete. The table records about 97,000 clones, around 88% of them present only once. The material sequenced was peripheral blood, taken on day 0 of AZD1222 vaccination. Receptors were obtained from an adult in good health.

The chain carries TRBV6-2 or TRBV6-3 and TRBJ2-4, with 7 bases aligning to TRBD1. The CDR3 covers 16 residues. Germline V gene data show CDR1 as MNHEY and CDR2 as SVGEGT. J gave up 2 bases and V 6 bases, and 10 bases lay outside the gene matches. CDR3 amino acids: CASSQTTGSSKNIQYF. For the CDR3, the DNA is TGTGCCAGCAGCCAAACGACAGGGTCGTCCAAAAACATTCAGTACTTC.

This clone is a singleton in its sample. The chain joins TRBV10-3 to TRBJ2-5; the match to TRBD1 covers 9 bases. Looked up from germline, CDR1 is ENHRY and CDR2 is SYGVKD. V lost 5 bases to trimming and J lost 3 bases; unmatched junction nucleotides: 4. The CDR3 extends over 14 amino acids. The CDR3 DNA sequence: TGTGCCATCAGTCCTGGGACAGGGAAAGAGACCCAGTACTTC. It yields the protein CAISPGTGKETQYF.

The V call is TRBV30, the J call TRBJ2-7; 15 positions match TRBD2. CDR3 length equals 18 residues. CDR1 is GTSNPN, CDR2 SVGIG, per germline (reference sequence). The ends lost 1 base at V and 2 bases at J; junction bases unmatched: 9. CDR3 residues: CAWSDPGTSGRPTYEQYF. The DNA for the CDR3 is TGTGCCTGGAGTGACCCCGGGACTAGCGGGAGGCCCACCTACGAGCAGTACTTC.

DNA for the CDR3: TGTGCCAGCAGCCAAGATGCAACCGGGACTATCTACAATGAGCAGTTCTTC. This sequence encodes CASSQDATGTIYNEQFF. V and J are TRBV3-1 (or the pseudogene TRBV3-2) and TRBJ2-1; 7 positions agree with TRBD2. CDR3 length equals 17 residues. In germline, CDR1 is LGHDT, CDR2 YNNKEL (reference sequence). The V and J ends lost 0 bases and 3 bases, in that order; junction bases with no gene match: 8.

The chain combines TRBV14 with TRBJ2-2; possibly TRBD1 for D (6 bases). The ends were cut back, 4 bases at V and 5 bases at J, with 14 bases in the middle. Germline V gene lookup returns CDR1 SGHDN and CDR2 FVKESK. The length of the CDR3 is 15 residues. The CDR3 is CASSPGVPRTGELFF. DNA of the CDR3: TGTGCCAGCAGCCCAGGGGTTCCTCGGACCGGGGAGCTGTTTTTT.

This chain connects TRBV5-5 to TRBJ1-5, with 7 nucleotides matching TRBD1. CDR1 and CDR2 from the germline V gene are SGHKS and YYEKEE (reference sequence). V was clipped by 1 base and J by 6 bases; unmatched bases: 4. The CDR3 is made up of 14 amino acids. The DNA of the CDR3 is TGTGCCAGCAGCTTGCTACAGGGGAGTCAGCCCCAGCATTTT. Its translation is CASSLLQGSQPQHF.

This chain connects TRBV7-3 to TRBJ2-1; 7 positions match TRBD2. This CDR3 contains 14 residues. The junction had 2 bases not matched to a gene; V was cut back by 1 base and J by 5 bases. Germline lookup yields CDR1 SGHTA and CDR2 FQGTGA. CDR3 loop: CASSLNGGDNEQFF. The CDR3 region has the DNA TGTGCCAGCAGCTTAAATGGGGGGGACAATGAGCAGTTCTTC.

This chain links TRBV7-3 with TRBJ2-7; 12 bases line up with TRBD1. This CDR3 has 14 residues. Germline lookup yields CDR1 SGHTA and CDR2 FQGTGA. Trimming at V came to 5 bases and at J to 6 bases, leaving 5 bases not matched to a gene. CDR3 in amino acids: CASSQGQGASEQYF. The CDR3, as DNA: TGTGCCAGCAGCCAGGGACAGGGGGCGAGCGAGCAGTACTTC.

This rearrangement joins TRBV7-3 to TRBJ1-2; D remains unclear. The germline gives CDR1 SGHTA, CDR2 FQGTGA. This CDR3 comprises 13 residues. With 5 bases removed from V and 8 bases from J, the gap between germline ends came to 15 bases. The chain's CDR3 is CASSPPGPTGYTF. CDR3 coding DNA: TGTGCCAGCAGCCCTCCCGGTCCAACCGGCTACACCTTC.

This chain uses TRBV9 with TRBJ2-7, with D perhaps matching TRBD2 (7 bases). The germline V gene encodes CDR1 SGDLS and CDR2 YYNGEE. Trimming stripped 0 bases from V and 4 bases from J, with 11 bases between. The CDR3 is made up of 14 amino acids. The CDR3 spells CASSVGGGPYEQYF. In nucleotides, the CDR3 is TGTGCCAGCAGCGTAGGGGGGGGCCCGTACGAGCAGTACTTC.

The chain joins TRBV11-3 to TRBJ2-4, with D hard to call. The CDR3 length is 17 residues. Germline values: CDR1 SGHNT, CDR2 YENEEA. Trimming pared 3 bases from V and 5 bases from J, leaving 20 bases between. CDR3 DNA: TGTGCCAGCAGCTTTGGGAAAGATCCCAGGCCCCAAAACATTCAGTACTTC. As protein: CASSFGKDPRPQNIQYF.

This chain connects TRBV5-4 to TRBJ2-1; the D is unclear. V was clipped by 2 bases and J by 0 bases, with 6 bases between them. This CDR3 is built from 14 residues. CDR1 and CDR2 (germline): SGHNT, YYREEE (reference sequence). In DNA, the CDR3 is TGTGCCAGCAGCTTACGTCACTCCTACAATGAGCAGTTCTTC. Protein: CASSLRHSYNEQFF.

This clone was seen only once. This chain connects TRBV5-4 to TRBJ2-7; TRBD2 aligns across 13 bases. The germline V gene has CDR1 SGHNT and CDR2 YYREEE (reference sequence). The length of the CDR3 is 18 residues. J was trimmed by 0 bases and V by 7 bases; bases with no gene match: 13. The CDR3 nucleotides are TGTGCCAGCCGATCGGGACTAGCGGGACCCCCCTACTCCTACGAGCAGTACTTC. Amino acids: CASRSGLAGPPYSYEQYF.

The gene calls are TRBV7-9 and TRBJ1-4, with D hard to call. The CDR3 loop spans 13 amino acids. CDR1 SEHNR and CDR2 FQNEAQ come from the germline V gene (reference sequence). Trimming shortened V by 7 bases and J by 2 bases, and 8 bases separated the two germline ends. The chain's CDR3 is CASIGITNEKLFF. CDR3 sequence (DNA): TGTGCCAGCATCGGGATCACTAATGAAAAACTGTTTTTT.

The chain carries TRBV6-2 or TRBV6-3 and TRBJ1-5, with TRBD1 identical over 9 bases. CDR3 size: 14 residues. Trimming at V came to 5 bases and at J to 6 bases, leaving 5 bases not matched to a gene. CDR1 is MNHEY, CDR2 SVGEGT, per germline. Written as DNA, the CDR3 is TGTGCCAGCAGTAACGGACAGGGGTCTCAGCCCCAGCATTTT. Amino acid sequence: CASSNGQGSQPQHF.

The rearrangement uses TRBV5-4 and TRBJ2-1; TRBD2 is a possible D gene (6 bases). The germline V gene has CDR1 SGHNT and CDR2 YYREEE (reference sequence). The length of the CDR3 is 13 residues. V shed 4 bases and J shed 6 bases, with 11 bases lying between them. CDR3 sequence: CASSRTLANEQFF. In DNA form, the CDR3 reads TGTGCCAGCAGCAGGACACTAGCCAATGAGCAGTTCTTC.

The J gene is TRBJ2-4, the V gene TRBV7-2, with D unresolved. Germline CDR1 reads SGHTA; CDR2 reads FQGNSA. The ends were cut back, 3 bases at V and 6 bases at J, with 12 bases in the middle. The CDR3 loop spans 14 amino acids. CDR3 DNA sequence: TGTGCCAGCAGCTTGGGGTTATCGGGAAACATTCAGTACTTC. Translating it yields CASSLGLSGNIQYF.

The rearrangement joins TRBV18 to TRBJ1-1, with D perhaps matching TRBD1 (6 bases). Looked up from germline, CDR1 is KGHSH and CDR2 is LQKENI. The CDR3 has 15 residues. The V gene lost 6 bases and the J gene lost 0 bases, with 14 bases spanning the gap. The CDR3 DNA reads as TGTGCCAGCTCCAATCGACAGGAGCTGAACACTGAAGCTTTCTTT. Encoded protein: CASSNRQELNTEAFF.

V gene TRBV7-3 combines with J gene TRBJ2-1, with D possibly being TRBD2 (6 bases). Germline V gene data show CDR1 as SGHTA and CDR2 as FQGTGA. Trimming cost V 3 bases and J 6 bases, with 12 bases left between them. This CDR3 has 14 amino acids. The CDR3 DNA sequence: TGTGCCAGCAGCTTTGGCGGGGTGTCCAATGAGCAGTTCTTC. This translates into CASSFGGVSNEQFF.

This clone occurred once. The chain employs TRBV7-8 and TRBJ1-2, with D unclear. V shed 1 base and J shed 4 bases, with 10 bases lying between them. Germline V lookup: CDR1 SGHVS, CDR2 FQNEAQ. CDR3 length: 14 residues. CDR3 region: CASSLGSGPYGYTF. The DNA for the CDR3 is TGTGCCAGCAGCTTAGGCTCAGGCCCCTATGGCTACACCTTC.

CDR3 in DNA: TGTGCCAGCGCCCGGGGGTGGGGAACGGAGACTGAAGCTTTCTTT. It codes for CASARGWGTETEAFF. The chain uses TRBV11-1 and TRBJ1-1, with D tentatively TRBD1 (5 bases). This CDR3 region has 15 residues. Looked up from germline, CDR1 is SGHAT and CDR2 is FQDESV (reference sequence). V was shortened by 8 bases and J by 5 bases, with 21 bases between the two germline ends.

A single count supports this clone. V is TRBV14 and J is TRBJ1-2; TRBD1 aligns across 8 bases. The CDR3 has 13 amino acids. V trimming: 2 bases; J trimming: 6 bases; junction bases outside the gene matches: 2. Per germline, CDR1 SGHDN and CDR2 FVKESK. The CDR3 is CASSQRTGNGYTF. CDR3 nucleotides: TGTGCCAGCAGCCAAAGGACAGGGAATGGCTACACCTTC. The entire variable domain, with the rest obtained from reference TRBV14 and TRBJ1-2, is as follows: EAGVTQFPSHSVIEKGQTVTLRCDPISGHDNLYWYRRVMGKEIKFLLHFVKESKQDESGMPNNRFLAERTGGTYSTLKVQPAELEDSGVYFCASSQRTGNGYTFGSGTRLTVV.

This chain links TRBV5-4 with TRBJ2-7; D is undetermined. The V end lost 0 bases, the J end lost 3 bases, and 7 bases lay between the germline ends. This CDR3 is built from 13 residues. Germline CDR1 SGHNT, CDR2 YYREEE (reference sequence). The CDR3 DNA follows: TGTGCCAGCAGCTTGGGACGGAACTACGAGCAGTACTTC. Residues: CASSLGRNYEQYF.